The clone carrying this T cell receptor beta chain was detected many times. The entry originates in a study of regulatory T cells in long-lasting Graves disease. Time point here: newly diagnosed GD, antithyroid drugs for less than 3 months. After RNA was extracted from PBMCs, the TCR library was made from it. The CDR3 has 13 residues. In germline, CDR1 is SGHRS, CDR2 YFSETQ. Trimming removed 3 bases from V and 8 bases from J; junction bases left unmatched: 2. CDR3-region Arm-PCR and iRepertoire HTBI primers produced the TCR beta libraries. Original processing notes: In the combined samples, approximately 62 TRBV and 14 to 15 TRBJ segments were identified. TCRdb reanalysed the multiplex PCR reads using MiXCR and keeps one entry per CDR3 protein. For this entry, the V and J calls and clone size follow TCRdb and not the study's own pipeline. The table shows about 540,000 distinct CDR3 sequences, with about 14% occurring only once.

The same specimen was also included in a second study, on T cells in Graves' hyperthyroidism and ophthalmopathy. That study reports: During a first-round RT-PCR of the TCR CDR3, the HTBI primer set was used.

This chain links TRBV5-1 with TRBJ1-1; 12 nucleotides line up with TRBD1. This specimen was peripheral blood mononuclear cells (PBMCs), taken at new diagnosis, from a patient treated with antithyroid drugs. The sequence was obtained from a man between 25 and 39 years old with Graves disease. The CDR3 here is CASSSGTGGEAFF. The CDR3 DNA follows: TGCGCCAGCAGCTCAGGGACAGGGGGCGAAGCTTTCTTT.